This TCR beta chain was recorded in a study of cytomegalovirus exposure and HLA in healthy donors (dated by TCRdb to about 2017). General notes on the study: According to a later analysis, one platform produced both the roughly 110 validation repertoires and the roughly 650 repertoires of the first cohort. The study was designed to test whether signatures of past pathogen exposure could be identified by cataloging public T cell receptors. Along with the roughly 700-subject first cohort, a separate validation cohort of roughly 110 different subjects was used. To predict cytomegalovirus infection status, the study brought together high-throughput TCR immunosequencing, statistical association of individual TCRs with disease status, and machine learning. Results and caveats for the whole study, not just this receptor: The authors suggested that the approach could potentially be generalized to other disease states and immunological phenotypes. Subsequent analysis determined that TCRs grouped into clusters in the first cohort also showed a tendency toward co-occurrence across the roughly 120 validation repertoires, and approximately 93% of cluster scores exceeded 0. The study listed approximately 160 TCR beta chains as associated with cytomegalovirus. Across donors, most TCR sequences were observed very rarely, whereas some public TCRs were present in many individuals. In vitro tests confirmed that a few of the cytomegalovirus-associated TCR beta chains recognize cytomegalovirus antigens. All 120 or so repertoires were used to score co-occurrence in the validation cohort in a later analysis, because that analysis had no HLA typing for the cohort. Cytomegalovirus status was reported to be diagnosed by the classifier with high specificity and sensitivity in both the original and validation cohorts.

Receptor amplification or capture employed the immunoSEQ multiplex PCR assay. As for the authors' bioinformatics: A statistical classification framework was developed to diagnose cytomegalovirus status using the catalog of TCR beta chain sequences. TCRdb mirrors the immuneACCESS table, restricted to in-frame sequences. Some clones are absent from its copies; in checked studies, under half trace to an unresolved V gene, and the reason for the others is unknown. The D gene and trimming were derived from the DNA, and the V and J assignments and clone size from that table. This sample is represented by under 150,000 clones; approximately 90% of them were singletons. The top ten hold 0.55% to 0.8% of the sample. This clone was seen a few times. This receptor's antigen is unknown. Base-call qualities are not available, and no considerably larger clone is one nucleotide away. The junction shows trimming of 6 bases on V and 11 bases on J, plus 14 bases between the germline ends. From its cysteine to its phenylalanine, the CDR3 spans 12 amino acids. CDR3 DNA is the only sequence kept; it has 36 bases, read in frame from the first base. Looking up the germline V gene yields CDR1 SGHAT and CDR2 FQNNGV.

The donors were included in the validation cohort of 90 to 150 subjects, a group kept apart from the roughly 700-subject first cohort. The V and J segments used are TRBV11-2 and TRBJ1-5; TRBD1 is perhaps the D gene, given 5 matching bases. This clonotype originated in a man younger than 35 in good health and CMV-seronegative. Sequenced material: PBMCs. The CDR3 here reads CASSLGAGAQHF. The nucleotide sequence reads TGTGCCAGCAGTCTCGGGGCGGGAGCCCAGCATTTT. Reference TRBV11-2 and TRBJ1-5 genes cover what lies past the CDR3, so the full variable domain is EAGVAQSPRYKIIEKRQSVAFWCNPISGHATLYWYQQILGQGPKLLIQFQNNGVVDDSQLPKDRFSAERLKGVDSTLKIQPAKLEDSAVYLCASSLGAGAQHFGDGTRLSIL.